This TCR beta chain was recorded in a study of identical twins (dated by TCRdb to about 2016). Describing the broader study: The study deep-sequenced TCR alpha and beta repertoires from monozygotic twins, unrelated adults of various ages and cord blood to test whether fetal clonotypes persist. To rule out contamination, replicate twin experiments were performed at different times with different library preparation protocols. Broader findings and caveats from the paper: Invariant T cells such as MAIT and iNKT could partly confound zero-insertion analyses, although diverse VJ usage argued against such confounding for most clonotypes. Because the same donors could not be followed over many years, the conclusions relied on cross-sectional statistical analysis. Abundant cord blood beta clonotypes carried fewer insertions; young adult naive repertoires showed a weaker similar trend, while memory repertoires showed none. In beta out-of-frame sequences, excess twin sharing was weaker, because having fewer shared sequences lowered the signal-to-noise ratio. Compared with coincidental sharing between unrelated individuals, an excess of low generation-probability sequences was observed among out-of-frame TCR alpha sequences shared between twins. In monozygotic twins, out-of-frame TCR alpha sharing was systematically underestimated by recombination models, although the models agreed with sharing between unrelated individuals.

At the junction V is shortened by 3 bases and J by 2 bases, with 7 bases in between. The germline V gene specifies MGHDK as CDR1 and SYGVNS as CDR2. The CDR3 runs 14 amino acids, cysteine and phenylalanine included. This entry keeps only the CDR3 DNA: 42 bases, framed from base 1. Only healthy Caucasian donors were included. Three pairs of female monozygotic twins, all aged about 18 to 30 years, made up the twin cohort. CD4+ and CD8+ T cell populations were isolated with positive isolation kits from Invitrogen. For this clonotype: The antigen it binds to is not known. No quality values exist for individual bases; no much larger clone is one base distant.

Library prep was done by 5' RACE. TCRdb shows the sequencer as Illumina HiSeq 2000. Template switching introduced a universal primer binding site; the final cDNA contained a unique molecular identifier, enabling accurate counting of TCR cDNA molecules. Specific primers in the conserved constant-segment region were used to synthesize first-strand cDNA for TCR alpha and beta chains. To control for contamination, every cDNA library carried two barcodes: a SMART-Mk sample barcode plus Illumina barcodes. TruSeq adapter sequences along with Illumina sample barcodes were introduced in two successive PCR steps. The TCR alpha and beta cDNA libraries were sequenced on the Illumina HiSeq platform using custom primers. For the original study's pipeline: Unique molecular identifiers were extracted from raw reads with MiGEC, and CDR3 positions were determined with MiXCR. For each individual, recombination models were inferred using an EM algorithm with the repgenHMM and IGoR tools. The tcR package in R was used for shared clonotype analysis, with sharing normalized by the product of cloneset sizes. To study raw recombination free of thymic and clonal selection effects, out-of-frame nonproductive sequences were analyzed. TCRdb reanalyzed the raw reads on its own, using fastp at Q25 for trimming and MiXCR for clone calling, and kept in-frame beta chains. Rows matching on CDR3 protein sequence are summarized as one entry with the most common DNA and genes. TCRdb, not the original authors, processed these V and J calls. The sample data list around 230,000 distinct CDR3 sequences, and roughly 7.1% of these were observed just once. Of the sample, 14% to 15% falls within the top ten clones.

These records were also assigned to another study, of T cells expressing NK-cell markers. From that second study: In sorted CD3+CD56+NKG2C+, CD3+CD56+NKG2C- and CD3+CD56-NKG2C+ T-cell subsets from 7 or 8 donors, TCR beta-chain repertoires were profiled. Of the eight sequenced donors, seven were found to be HCMV-seropositive and one was found to be HCMV-seronegative. To restrict sorting to alphabetaTCR-expressing T cells, an anti-gammadeltaTCR antibody was added in several experiments. In several donors, the dominant CD3+CD56+NKG2C+ clonotypes were found to rank among the top 10 CD8+ clonotypes and to make up about 1.0-7.0% of CD8+ T cells. Those dominant clonotypes were again the most abundant among CD3+CD56-NKG2C+ cells in four donors, at about 25-65%. It remained unclear whether the expanded NKG2C-expressing T cell clones were specific for HCMV antigens. The eight sequenced donors were randomly selected healthy volunteers, three men and five women. A commercial ELISA kit detecting HCMV-specific IgG in serum was used to determine HCMV serostatus. MIGEC was used to demultiplex reads and group reads by UMI, and MiTCR was used to assemble and quantify clonotypes. To exclude erroneous sequences, any TCR cDNA sequence not supported by at least two reads was discarded. The tcR package was used for downstream repertoire analysis, and clonotypes were matched between fractions using CDR3 nucleotide sequence together with V segment. VDJmatch was used to annotate antigen specificity against VDJdb, with one amino acid substitution in CDR3 allowed.

The chain uses TRBV25-1 and TRBJ2-2, with the D gene uncertain. This sequence originates from a woman aged 18-29 years in good health. The specimen sequenced was CD8+ T cells sorted from blood. DNA sequence: TGTGCCAGCAGTGATTTAGCTAACACCGGGGAGCTGTTTTTT. Translation gives CASSDLANTGELFF.